The T cell receptor beta chain under discussion was sequenced for a study of lymphopenia after photon versus proton radiotherapy. Of note for this clone: What it binds is unknown.

The CDR3 spans 15 residues. J gave up 6 bases and V 4 bases, and 8 bases lay outside the gene matches. From germline, CDR1 is SGHNT and CDR2 YYREEE (reference sequence). Study-wide results and caveats: Larger post-nadir TCR diversity loss correlated inversely with survival in deceased patients. After the lymphocyte nadir, photon-treated repertoires showed oligoclonal expansion, especially of CD8+ Temra cells.

TCRdb keeps only in-frame clones here, not all; method: immunoSEQ multiplex PCR. The sample yields more than 20,000 clones, less than 85% seen once. The receptor's source is a man in his 60s with pancreatic cancer. This specimen was peripheral blood, taken from a patient treated with photon-based radiotherapy. The V call is TRBV5-4, the J call TRBJ1-3; the match to TRBD1 covers 9 bases. The CDR3 nucleotides are TGTGCCAGCAGCAAAGGGACAGGGTTGGAAAACACCATATATTTT. It is translated as CASSKGTGLENTIYF.